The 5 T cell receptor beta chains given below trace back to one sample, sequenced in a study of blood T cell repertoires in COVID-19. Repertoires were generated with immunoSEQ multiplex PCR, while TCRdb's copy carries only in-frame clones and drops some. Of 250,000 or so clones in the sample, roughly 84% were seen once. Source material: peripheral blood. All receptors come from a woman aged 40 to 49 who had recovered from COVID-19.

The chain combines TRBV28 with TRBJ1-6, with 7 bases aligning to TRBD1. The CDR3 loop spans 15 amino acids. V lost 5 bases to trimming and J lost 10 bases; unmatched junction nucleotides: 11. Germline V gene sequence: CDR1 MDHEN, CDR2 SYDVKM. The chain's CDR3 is CASSAGQWIASPLHF. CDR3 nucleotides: TGTGCCAGCAGTGCGGGACAGTGGATAGCATCACCCCTCCACTTT.

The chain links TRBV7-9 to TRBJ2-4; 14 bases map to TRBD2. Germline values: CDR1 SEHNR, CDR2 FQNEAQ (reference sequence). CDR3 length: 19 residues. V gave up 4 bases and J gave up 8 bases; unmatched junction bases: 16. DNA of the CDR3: TGTGCCAGCAGCTCGGGACTAGCGGGGGCCAATACCCAGGTGGACATTCAGTACTTC. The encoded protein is CASSSGLAGANTQVDIQYF.

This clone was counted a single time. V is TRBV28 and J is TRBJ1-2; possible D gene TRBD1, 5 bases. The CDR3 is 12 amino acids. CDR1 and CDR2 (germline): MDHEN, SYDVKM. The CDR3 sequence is CAISGGDYGYTF. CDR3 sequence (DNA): TGTGCAATTTCTGGGGGGGACTATGGCTACACCTTC.

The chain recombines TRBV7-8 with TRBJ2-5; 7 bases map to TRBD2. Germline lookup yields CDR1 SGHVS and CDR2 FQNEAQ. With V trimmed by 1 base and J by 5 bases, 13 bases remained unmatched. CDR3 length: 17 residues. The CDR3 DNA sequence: TGTGCCAGCAGCTTAGTGGGGGGGATTCCCGTTCGGGAGACCCAGTACTTC. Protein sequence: CASSLVGGIPVRETQYF.

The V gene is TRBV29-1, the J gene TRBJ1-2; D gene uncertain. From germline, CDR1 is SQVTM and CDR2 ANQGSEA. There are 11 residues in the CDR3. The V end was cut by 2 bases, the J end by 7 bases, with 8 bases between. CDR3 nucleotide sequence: TGCAGCGTTGAACCGGGAGGTGGCTACACCTTC. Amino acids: CSVEPGGGYTF.